This T cell receptor beta chain comes out of a study of monozygotic twins with inflammatory bowel disease. Researchers used template switching to add UMIs featuring a 6-nucleotide sample barcode. TCRdb reprocessed the 5' RACE reads; each CDR3 protein has one entry and no DNA is given. Its clone listing holds just over 300,000 distinct CDR3 sequences. Germline CDR1 is LNHDA and CDR2 is SQIVND (reference sequence). This CDR3 has 16 amino acids. The chain employs TRBV19 and TRBJ1-1; no DNA is available, so the TRBD1 call from TCRdb remains unchecked. This sequence originates from a human donor with ulcerative colitis or Crohn's disease, or a healthy co-twin of an affected twin (not recorded which). Source material: blood. The CDR3 region is CASYNPRSTGNTEAFF.